These 30 T cell receptor beta chains were sequenced from one sample in a study of memory CD4+ T cells and cytomegalovirus serostatus. The sort gate was single viable CD3+CD4+CD8-CD45RO+ cells for memory CD4+ T cells. The method was immunoSEQ multiplex PCR; TCRdb's version includes in-frame clones alone and lacks a portion of them. Among around 61,000 clones listed, over 80% were seen once. Sequencing was performed on memory CD4+ T cells from blood. The source of these receptors is an adult in good health and CMV-seronegative.

Within the sample, this clone is medium-sized. The CDR3 reads CSVGRLGLAGETQYF. The CDR3 DNA sequence: TGCAGCGTTGGACGGTTGGGACTAGCAGGCGAGACCCAGTACTTC. The chain uses TRBV29-1 and TRBJ2-5; 9 nucleotides match TRBD2. The CDR3 has 15 amino acids. Trimming at V came to 4 bases and at J to 5 bases, leaving 11 bases not matched to a gene. The germline V gene has CDR1 SQVTM and CDR2 ANQGSEA.

This CDR3 reads CATSRDTRWGTEAFF. CDR3 sequence (DNA): TGTGCCACCAGCAGAGACACCAGGTGGGGCACTGAAGCTTTCTTT. The V gene is TRBV15, the J gene TRBJ1-1; D call uncertain. Germline CDR1 is LNHNV and CDR2 is YYDKDF (reference sequence). V dropped 0 bases and J dropped 4 bases, with 12 bases sitting between them. This CDR3 contains 15 residues.

CDR3 loop: CASSLTGIQPQHF. CDR3 DNA: TGTGCCAGCAGCCTAACAGGGATTCAGCCCCAGCATTTT. The J gene is TRBJ1-5, the V gene TRBV28, with D perhaps matching TRBD1 (6 bases). The CDR3 sequence is 13 residues long. Trimming removed 6 bases at V and 6 bases at J, with 12 bases between. Looked up from germline, CDR1 is MDHEN and CDR2 is SYDVKM.

In its sample, this clone was seen a few times. V and J are TRBV30 and TRBJ1-2; D uncertain. Trimming removed 5 bases from V and 0 bases from J, with 13 bases in between. Germline CDR1 reads GTSNPN; CDR2 reads SVGIG (reference sequence). The CDR3 spans 14 residues. The CDR3 region is CAWYRETSNYGYTF. The DNA of the CDR3 is TGTGCCTGGTATAGAGAGACCTCTAACTATGGCTACACCTTC.

The chain joins TRBV5-6 to TRBJ2-7, with unresolved D. CDR3 size: 12 residues. Trimming took 3 bases from V and 2 from J, leaving 6 bases between them. Germline V gene lookup returns CDR1 SGHDT and CDR2 YYEEEE. CDR3 bases: TGTGCCAGCAGCTCACACACCTACGAGCAGTACTTC. Translated, it gives CASSSHTYEQYF.

The V gene is TRBV6-1, the J gene TRBJ1-2; D remains unclear. Germline lookup yields CDR1 MNHNS and CDR2 SASEGT. Deletions cut 6 bases from V and 5 bases from J, with 7 bases between. The CDR3 runs 11 residues. In DNA, the CDR3 is TGTGCCAGCAGACAGCCTTATGGCTACACCTTC. Its protein is CASRQPYGYTF.

The chain is built from TRBV28 and TRBJ1-5; D is uncertain. The germline CDR1 and CDR2 sequences are MDHEN and SYDVKM. Trimming removed 3 bases from V and 1 base from J, with 7 bases in between. This CDR3 has 14 amino acids. CDR3: CASSFRRSNQPQHF. CDR3 coding DNA: TGTGCCAGCAGTTTCCGGCGGAGCAATCAGCCCCAGCATTTT.

This clone is a singleton in its sample. The chain carries TRBV5-6 and TRBJ2-3; TRBD2 agrees at 11 bases. V trimming: 2 bases; J trimming: 4 bases; junction bases outside the gene matches: 3. Germline-derived CDR1 and CDR2 are SGHDT and YYEEEE. CDR3 length: 15 amino acids. The CDR3 coding sequence is TGTGCCAGCAGCTTAATAGCGGGGGGGTCAGATACGCAGTATTTT. It is translated as CASSLIAGGSDTQYF.

The J gene is TRBJ2-2, the V gene TRBV7-3; either TRBD1 or TRBD2 may fit D (5 bases each). Deletions cut 5 bases from V and 5 bases from J, with 12 bases between. The CDR3 runs 14 residues. Per the germline V gene, CDR1 is SGHTA and CDR2 is FQGTGA. CDR3 sequence: CASSTGRQTGELFF. In DNA, the CDR3 is TGTGCCAGCAGCACGGGACGGCAGACCGGGGAGCTGTTTTTT.

A single count supports this clone. This sequence joins TRBV7-6 and TRBJ2-3; D is perhaps TRBD1 or TRBD2 (5 bases each). V was clipped by 6 bases and J by 8 bases, with 24 bases between them. Germline CDR1 is SGHVS and CDR2 is FNYEAQ. The CDR3 consists of 16 residues. CDR3 protein: CASSSSAGDGRGTQYF. In DNA, the CDR3 is TGTGCCAGCAGTTCCTCCGCTGGGGACGGACGAGGTACGCAGTATTTT.

J is TRBJ1-4 and V is TRBV6-1; D is unresolved. Looked up from germline, CDR1 is MNHNS and CDR2 is SASEGT. The germline V and J ends were trimmed by 5 bases and 8 bases, with 15 bases remaining between them. CDR3 size: 14 residues. CDR3 loop: CASSPSYRAEKLFF. In DNA, the CDR3 is TGTGCCAGCAGTCCCTCCTACAGAGCCGAAAAACTGTTTTTT.

V and J are TRBV7-9 and TRBJ2-5; 7 bases agree with TRBD1. The V gene's germline CDR1 is SEHNR and CDR2 FQNEAQ (reference sequence). The CDR3 is made up of 15 amino acids. V was clipped by 5 bases and J by 0 bases; unmatched bases: 6. The CDR3 DNA reads as TGTGCCAGCAGCCCGGGACAGCTAAACCAAGAGACCCAGTACTTC. This translates into CASSPGQLNQETQYF.

V is TRBV21-1 and J is TRBJ2-2; the D segment call TRBD1 is taken from the table without a DNA check. TRBV21-1 is a known pseudogene. The CDR3 runs to 14 residues. The CDR3 nucleotides are TGTGCCAGCAGCAAAGATCCAGTCACCGGGGAGCTGTTTTTT. It is translated as CASSKDPVTGELFF.

The chain recombines TRBV7-2 with TRBJ2-7, with D tentatively TRBD2 (5 bases). CDR3 length equals 13 residues. Germline loops: CDR1 SGHTA, CDR2 FQGNSA. The V end was cut by 1 base, the J end by 5 bases, with 9 bases between. The CDR3 bases are TGTGCCAGCAGCTTAGGTCGGGGTAACGAGCAGTACTTC. Residues: CASSLGRGNEQYF.

The V and J genes are TRBV7-9 and TRBJ1-1, with D unresolved. The germline CDR1 and CDR2 sequences are SEHNR and FQNEAQ (reference sequence). This CDR3 comprises 14 residues. Between the trimmed V and J ends, which lost 1 base and 2 bases, there was a span of 8 bases. The CDR3 DNA reads TGTGCCAGCAGCTTAGAGGGCGGAAACACTGAAGCTTTCTTT. It is translated as CASSLEGGNTEAFF.

The chain is built from TRBV30 and TRBJ1-6, with 9 bases identical to TRBD1. Germline CDR1 is GTSNPN and CDR2 is SVGIG (reference sequence). V lost 4 bases, J lost 0 bases, and 7 bases stayed unmatched. The CDR3 contains 17 residues. CDR3 sequence: CAWMGQGGYSYNSPLHF. DNA of the CDR3: TGTGCCTGGATGGGACAGGGTGGTTACTCCTATAATTCACCCCTCCACTTT.

The J gene is TRBJ2-1, the V gene TRBV30, with TRBD2 matching 12 bases. The V gene end was trimmed by 4 bases and the J gene end by 9 bases; junction bases not matched to a gene: 7. Germline V gene data show CDR1 as GTSNPN and CDR2 as SVGIG (reference sequence). The CDR3 spans 14 residues. CDR3 coding DNA: TGTGCCTGGACTAGCGGGGGGGCACTAAGTGAGCAGTTCTTC. Translating gives CAWTSGGALSEQFF.

This clone has a handful of counts. V is TRBV29-1 and J is TRBJ1-2; tentatively, D is TRBD1 (5 bases). Per germline, CDR1 SQVTM and CDR2 ANQGSEA. The CDR3 length is 14 residues. Trimming took off 4 bases at V and 4 bases at J, with 16 bases between the two ends. The CDR3 DNA follows: TGCAGCGTTGTTTTGGAGGGGCGCGGCTATGGCTACACCTTC. Its translation: CSVVLEGRGYGYTF.

The rearrangement joins TRBV27 to TRBJ2-7; TRBD1 matches 7 bases. V shed 3 bases, J shed 0 bases, and the junction held 8 bases outside the gene matches. Germline assignment: CDR1 MNHEY and CDR2 SMNVEV (reference sequence). The CDR3 is 16 residues long. CDR3 protein: CASSFLTGAGSYEQYF. Written as DNA, the CDR3 is TGTGCCAGCAGTTTCCTTACAGGGGCCGGCTCCTACGAGCAGTACTTC.

This chain links TRBV28 with TRBJ2-3; D is perhaps TRBD1 (6 bases). This CDR3 region has 13 residues. V was clipped by 10 bases and J by 3 bases, with 14 bases between them. Per germline, CDR1 MDHEN and CDR2 SYDVKM. The CDR3 DNA reads TGTGCCAACTCCCCCCAGGGGACAGATACGCAGTATTTT. Translation: CANSPQGTDTQYF. Together with reference TRBV28 and TRBJ2-3, the CDR3 gives the full variable domain: DVKVTQSSRYLVKRTGEKVFLECVQDMDHENMFWYRQDPGLGLRLIYFSYDVKMKEKGDIPEGYSVSREKKERFSLILESASTNQTSMYLCANSPQGTDTQYFGPGTRLTVL.

This rearrangement joins TRBV10-3 to TRBJ1-5; D gene unclear. Germline CDR1 ENHRY, CDR2 SYGVKD. The length of the CDR3 is 14 residues. The V and J ends lost 6 bases and 5 bases respectively, with 14 bases between them. The CDR3 is CAISRTEGDQPQHF. CDR3 DNA: TGTGCCATCAGCCGAACGGAGGGCGATCAGCCCCAGCATTTT.

The chain links TRBV2 to TRBJ1-6, with TRBD1 as a possible D gene (6 bases). The CDR3 consists of 15 residues. Between the trimmed V and J ends, which lost 6 bases and 5 bases, there was a span of 14 bases. Germline loops: CDR1 SNHLY, CDR2 FYNNEI. CDR3 bases: TGTGCCAGCAGGACCCTACAGGGTAATAATTCACCCCTCCACTTT. Translating gives CASRTLQGNNSPLHF.

The gene calls are TRBV2 and TRBJ2-6, with D possibly matching TRBD1 (7 bases). There are 15 residues in the CDR3. The ends were cut back, 8 bases at V and 2 bases at J, with 13 bases in the middle. The germline V gene has CDR1 SNHLY and CDR2 FYNNEI. The CDR3 spells CASGTGQAGANVLTF. The CDR3 DNA reads as TGTGCCAGCGGGACTGGACAGGCTGGGGCCAACGTCCTGACTTTC.

The rearrangement uses TRBV5-4 and TRBJ2-3; D possibly corresponds to TRBD1 (5 bases). The CDR3 is made up of 17 amino acids. Germline CDR1 SGHNT, CDR2 YYREEE (reference sequence). V lost 4 bases, J lost 1 base, and 19 bases lay in between. The CDR3 nucleotides are TGTGCCAGCAGCGCCGCTGCTACAGGCCGAGGCACAGATACGCAGTATTTT. As protein: CASSAAATGRGTDTQYF. Filled out from reference TRBV5-4 and TRBJ2-3, the complete variable domain reads ETGVTQSPTHLIKTRGQQVTLRCSSQSGHNTVSWYQQALGQGPQFIFQYYREEENGRGNFPPRFSGLQFPNYSSELNVNALELDDSALYLCASSAAATGRGTDTQYFGPGTRLTVL.

The CDR3 here is CASSVGPSQGNQETQYF. CDR3 DNA: TGTGCCAGCAGCGTAGGACCCTCCCAGGGGAACCAAGAGACCCAGTACTTC. The chain is built from TRBV9 and TRBJ2-5; maybe TRBD1 (6 bases). The CDR3 is 17 amino acids. Trimming took 0 bases from V and 0 from J, leaving 15 bases between them. The germline gives CDR1 SGDLS, CDR2 YYNGEE.

The chain employs TRBV6-1 and TRBJ2-7; D perhaps matches TRBD1 (7 bases). The V gene's germline CDR1 is MNHNS and CDR2 SASEGT. The CDR3 consists of 15 residues. Trimming cost V 6 bases and J 6 bases, with 21 bases left between them. This chain's CDR3 is CASRRRGTEVVEQYF. DNA of the CDR3: TGTGCCAGCAGGAGGAGGGGGACAGAGGTGGTCGAGCAGTACTTC.

This chain connects TRBV5-1 to TRBJ1-3; D unclear. The V and J ends lost 0 bases and 4 bases respectively, with 5 bases between them. This CDR3 spans 13 amino acids. Germline values: CDR1 SGHRS, CDR2 YFSETQ. The CDR3 here is CASSLEWGNTIYF. The CDR3 DNA reads as TGCGCCAGCAGCTTGGAGTGGGGAAACACCATATATTTT.

This rearrangement joins TRBV4-2 to TRBJ1-2, with D tentatively TRBD1 (6 bases). CDR1 and CDR2 from the germline V gene are LGHNA and YNFKEQ. The length of the CDR3 is 15 residues. V lost 0 bases, J lost 8 bases, and 16 bases lay in between. DNA for the CDR3: TGTGCCAGCAGCCAAGATCCACAGGGCTTAGGAGGCTACACCTTC. This gives the protein CASSQDPQGLGGYTF.

This chain links TRBV7-2 with TRBJ2-5, with 7 nucleotides matching TRBD2. V dropped 1 base and J dropped 6; count of bases not matched to a gene: 11. CDR1 SGHTA and CDR2 FQGNSA come from the germline V gene. The CDR3 extends over 16 amino acids. CDR3 protein: CASSLVSAGVGKTQYF. The CDR3 bases are TGTGCCAGCAGCTTAGTGAGTGCGGGGGTGGGCAAGACCCAGTACTTC.

Only one count was recorded for this clone. V usage is TRBV30 and J usage is TRBJ1-3; D perhaps matches TRBD1 (5 bases). CDR3 length: 13 amino acids. Trimming pared 7 bases from V and 0 bases from J, leaving 10 bases between. Germline V gives CDR1 GTSNPN, CDR2 SVGIG (reference sequence). This chain's CDR3 is CALTVSSGNTIYF. CDR3 in DNA: TGTGCCTTGACAGTCAGCTCTGGAAACACCATATATTTT. The variable domain in full, completed from reference TRBV30 and TRBJ1-3, reads SQTIHQWPATLVQPVGSPLSLECTVEGTSNPNLYWYRQAAGRGLQLLFYSVGIGQISSEVPQNLSASRPQDRQFILSSKKLLLSDSGFYLCALTVSSGNTIYFGEGSWLTVV.